The 11 T cell receptor beta chains below all came from one sample that was sequenced in a study of T cell repertoires in cytomegalovirus infection. MiXCR, run by TCRdb on the reads, gives a single entry per CDR3 protein. The data show 310,000 or so distinct CDR3 sequences, approximately 10% seen once. Sequences were obtained from PBMCs. The receptors come from a human donor in good health (CMV status not recorded). Some clones in this sample may be carry-over from other donors' samples.

This clonotype came up many times. V usage is TRBV6-2 or TRBV6-3 and J usage is TRBJ1-1; unclear D gene. In germline, CDR1 is MNHEY, CDR2 SVGEGT. Trimming cost V 2 bases and J 3 bases, with 7 bases left between them. This CDR3 is built from 13 residues. CDR3 region: CASSYPGDTEAFF. DNA of the CDR3: TGTGCCAGCAGTTACCCTGGGGACACTGAAGCTTTCTTT.

This chain connects TRBV20-1 to TRBJ2-1; 8 bases agree with TRBD2. The CDR3 length is 14 residues. CDR1 and CDR2 from the germline V gene are DFQATT and SNEGSKA (reference sequence). The V and J ends lost 5 bases and 4 bases, in that order; junction bases with no gene match: 7. The CDR3 coding sequence is TGCAGTGCTTCCCCTCGGGGGGGGTACAATGAGCAGTTCTTC. It codes for CSASPRGGYNEQFF.

This clonotype was detected many times. V gene TRBV12-3 or TRBV12-4 combines with J gene TRBJ2-1, with 9 bases that match TRBD2. The V segment lost 1 base and the J segment 7 bases; nucleotides outside the gene matches: 11. The CDR3 spans 17 residues. DNA for the CDR3: TGTGCCAGCAGTTTAGGAGGTCTAGCGGGGATAGTAAATGAGCAGTTCTTC. Its protein product is CASSLGGLAGIVNEQFF.

The chain uses TRBV7-6 and TRBJ2-7, with D possibly being TRBD2 (6 bases). Germline values: CDR1 SGHVS, CDR2 FNYEAQ. V lost 9 bases to trimming and J lost 2 bases, with 20 bases between them. The CDR3 loop spans 15 amino acids. As DNA, the CDR3 is TGTGCCAGGAGCAAAGAGGGAGGAGAGACCTACGAGCAGTACTTC. This translates into CARSKEGGETYEQYF.

In this sample, this clonotype turned up many times. V and J are TRBV12-3 or TRBV12-4 and TRBJ2-7; D is unclear. The CDR3 is made up of 13 amino acids. The V end was cut by 4 bases, the J end by 0 bases, with 7 bases between. Here the CDR3 DNA reads TGTGCCAGCAGTTGGGCAGCCTCCTACGAGCAGTACTTC. This sequence encodes CASSWAASYEQYF.

This clonotype was counted between two and nine times. This chain uses TRBV5-1 with TRBJ1-5, with no clear D. The CDR3 spans 15 residues. Looked up from germline, CDR1 is SGHRS and CDR2 is YFSETQ. V dropped 4 bases and J dropped 6 bases, with 17 bases sitting between them. CDR3 DNA sequence: TGCGCCAGCAGCCCAGGAACCTCTTTAAGTCAGCCCCAGCATTTT. It codes for CASSPGTSLSQPQHF.

This clonotype was counted ten times or more. The chain combines TRBV7-2 with TRBJ1-4; 9 bases match TRBD1. J lost 7 bases, V lost 5 bases, and 5 bases had no gene match. Germline V lookup: CDR1 SGHTA, CDR2 FQGNSA. The CDR3 runs 14 residues. The CDR3 DNA reads TGTGCCAGCAGCCGTGCGGGACAGGGTGAAAAACTGTTTTTT. This translates into CASSRAGQGEKLFF.

As to this clonotype: The junction differs from germline at one of its ends, possibly a read error. The chain recombines TRBV14 with TRBJ1-3; D ambiguous. Germline CDR1 and CDR2: SGHDN and FVKESK. This CDR3 is 17 amino acids long. CDR3 in DNA: TGTGCCAACAGCCCGCGAGTAAGGTTCTCAAGAGGAAACACCATATATTTT. Protein product: CANSPRVRFSRGNTIYF. The full variable domain, in which reference TRBV14 and TRBJ1-3 provide the parts outside the CDR3, is EAGVTQFPSHSVIEKGQTVTLRCDPISGHDNLYWYRRVMGKEIKFLLHFVKESKQDESGMPNNRFLAERTGGTYSTLKVQPAELEDSGVYFCANSPRVRFSRGNTIYFGEGSWLTVV.

This rearrangement joins TRBV28 to TRBJ2-7; possibly TRBD1 for D (6 bases). CDR1 is MDHEN and CDR2 is SYDVKM in the germline V gene. The CDR3 covers 15 residues. Deletions cut 5 bases from V and 1 base from J, with 15 bases between. CDR3 protein: CASSPRTVLSYEQYF. CDR3 bases: TGTGCCAGCAGTCCCCGGACAGTTTTGTCCTACGAGCAGTACTTC.

At least ten counts were recorded for this clonotype. The V call is TRBV4-1, the J call TRBJ1-5; D perhaps matches TRBD1 (5 bases). The germline V and J ends were trimmed by 2 bases and 0 bases, with 14 bases remaining between them. The germline CDR1 and CDR2 sequences are MGHRA and YSYEKL. The CDR3 loop spans 17 amino acids. The CDR3 DNA sequence: TGCGCCAGCAGCCAAAGTTCGATGGGACTTAGCAATCAGCCCCAGCATTTT. Translation gives CASSQSSMGLSNQPQHF.

CDR3 loop: CSARVGTGSNQPQHF. CDR3 in DNA: TGCAGTGCTAGAGTTGGGACAGGGAGCAATCAGCCCCAGCATTTT. The chain has TRBV20-1 and TRBJ1-5, with 9 bases aligning to TRBD1. V shed 1 base, J shed 1 base, and the junction held 2 bases outside the gene matches. This CDR3 contains 15 residues. Germline CDR1 DFQATT, CDR2 SNEGSKA (reference sequence).